These 25 T cell receptor beta chains were all obtained from the same sample, sequenced in a study of pediatric ulcerative colitis. This table comes from immunoSEQ multiplex PCR, and its TCRdb copy is limited to in-frame clones, with some not included. The sample yields 30,000 to 40,000 clones, roughly 86% seen once. The sequencing sample was made of blood. The receptors come from a boy younger than 18 with severe ulcerative colitis.

The chain combines TRBV25-1 with TRBJ2-1; unclear D gene. The V end was cut by 4 bases, the J end by 0 bases, with 7 bases between. The CDR3 runs 14 residues. Germline V CDR1 and CDR2: MGHDK, SYGVNS. CDR3 sequence reads: CASSGRSSYNEQFF. For the CDR3, the DNA is TGTGCCAGCAGTGGGCGGAGCTCCTACAATGAGCAGTTCTTC.

In this sample, this clone turned up once. The chain has TRBV5-5 and TRBJ2-7, with D perhaps matching TRBD1 (5 bases). The CDR3 spans 14 residues. Trimming left V 0 bases short and J 4 bases short, with 11 bases between. Germline V gene sequence: CDR1 SGHKS, CDR2 YYEKEE (reference sequence). As DNA, the CDR3 is TGTGCCAGCAGCTTGGGCCAGGGTTGGTACGAGCAGTACTTC. Its protein product is CASSLGQGWYEQYF.

The chain is built from TRBV4-1 and TRBJ2-2, with D hard to call. Germline V lookup: CDR1 MGHRA, CDR2 YSYEKL. V dropped 0 bases and J dropped 6 bases, with 11 bases sitting between them. The CDR3 covers 15 residues. The CDR3 DNA is TGCGCCAGCAGCCAAGAGGTCGGTCCCCCCGGGGAGCTGTTTTTT. This encodes CASSQEVGPPGELFF.

Only a few counts were recorded for this clone. V usage is TRBV27 and J usage is TRBJ1-6; D is undetermined. This CDR3 spans 13 amino acids. The germline gives CDR1 MNHEY, CDR2 SMNVEV (reference sequence). The V end was cut by 0 bases, the J end by 13 bases, with 10 bases between. CDR3 in DNA: TGTGCCAGCAGTTTATCGCTGCGGTTTCCCCTCCACTTT. Protein sequence: CASSLSLRFPLHF.

This sequence joins TRBV6-5 and TRBJ1-6; D is undetermined. This CDR3 comprises 14 residues. V was clipped by 5 bases and J by 11 bases, with 16 bases between them. Per the germline V gene, CDR1 is MNHEY and CDR2 is SVGAGI. The CDR3 DNA sequence: TGTGCCAGCAGTGAAAGTCGGACCGTGACACCCCTCCACTTT. Encoded protein: CASSESRTVTPLHF.

The gene calls are TRBV10-1 and TRBJ2-7; possibly TRBD2 for D (5 bases). Germline V gene data show CDR1 as WNHNN and CDR2 as SYGVQD (reference sequence). This CDR3 has 10 amino acids. CDR3 DNA: TGCGCTGCGCGGGCCAACGAGCAGTACTTC. It codes for CAARANEQYF.

The chain carries TRBV2 and TRBJ2-3; D possibly corresponds to TRBD2 (5 bases). In germline, CDR1 is SNHLY, CDR2 FYNNEI. There are 13 residues in the CDR3. Trimming cost V 5 bases and J 2 bases, with 8 bases left between them. CDR3 sequence: CASSPGTTDTQYF. The CDR3 bases are TGTGCCAGCAGTCCGGGAACCACAGATACGCAGTATTTT.

The chain couples TRBV7-2 to TRBJ2-3; weak D call: TRBD2 (6 bases). The CDR3 contains 15 residues. Germline V CDR1 and CDR2: SGHTA, FQGNSA. Trimming left V 0 bases short and J 4 bases short, with 11 bases between. DNA for the CDR3: TGTGCCAGCAGCTTAGCGCTGGGGGGTGCAGATACGCAGTATTTT. Amino acids: CASSLALGGADTQYF.

The chain uses TRBV7-2 and TRBJ2-3; 12 bases are shared with TRBD2. Germline V CDR1 and CDR2: SGHTA, FQGNSA. V dropped 6 bases and J dropped 3; count of bases not matched to a gene: 7. The CDR3 is made up of 16 amino acids. The CDR3 nucleotides read TGTGCCAGCAGGGAGAACCTAGCGGGGGGGACAGATACGCAGTATTTT. Amino acids: CASRENLAGGTDTQYF.

The gene calls are TRBV4-2 and TRBJ2-7, with 9 bases aligning to TRBD2. V lost 4 bases to trimming and J lost 1 base; unmatched junction nucleotides: 8. This CDR3 region has 16 residues. From germline, CDR1 is LGHNA and CDR2 YNFKEQ. CDR3 loop: CASSPPASGDSYEQYF. CDR3 coding DNA: TGTGCCAGCAGCCCCCCGGCTAGCGGGGATTCCTACGAGCAGTACTTC.

The chain links TRBV5-1 to TRBJ2-7; TRBD2 matches at 10 bases. This CDR3 contains 14 residues. The trim removed 2 bases at V and 1 base at J, leaving 0 bases unmatched. Germline CDR1 and CDR2: SGHRS and YFSETQ. CDR3 region: CASSFSGGSYEQYF. CDR3 nucleotide sequence: TGCGCCAGCAGCTTTAGCGGGGGGTCCTACGAGCAGTACTTC.

V usage is TRBV6-5 and J usage is TRBJ1-6; 8 bases align to TRBD1. V was pared by 4 bases and J by 7 bases, with 6 bases of the junction left unmatched. The CDR3 runs 15 residues. Germline values: CDR1 MNHEY, CDR2 SVGAGI. CDR3 region: CASSSQGAGNSPLHF. CDR3 nucleotides: TGTGCCAGCAGTTCTCAGGGGGCAGGGAATTCACCCCTCCACTTT.

The rearrangement links TRBV6-6 to TRBJ2-3, with TRBD2 matching 7 bases. The CDR3 is 15 residues long. V gave up 7 bases and J gave up 1 base; unmatched junction bases: 8. Germline V lookup: CDR1 MNHNY, CDR2 SVGAGI (reference sequence). The CDR3 nucleotides are TGTGCCAGCACCTATTCCAGCGGGGGCACAGATACGCAGTATTTT. Translation gives CASTYSSGGTDTQYF.

This clone was observed a handful of times. The chain has TRBV13 and TRBJ1-2; TRBD1 might be the D (6 bases). This CDR3 is 13 amino acids long. CDR1 is PRHDT, CDR2 FYEKMQ, per germline (reference sequence). Trimming took 5 bases from V and 7 from J, leaving 14 bases between them. The CDR3, as DNA: TGTGCCAGCAGCCAAGAGACAGGTCGTGGCTACACCTTC. As protein: CASSQETGRGYTF. Full variable domain (remainder filled in from reference TRBV13 and TRBJ1-2): AAGVIQSPRHLIKEKRETATLKCYPIPRHDTVYWYQQGPGQDPQFLISFYEKMQSDKGSIPDRFSAQQFSDYHSELNMSSLELGDSALYFCASSQETGRGYTFGSGTRLTVV.

CDR3 bases: TGCGCCAGCAGCTTATTGGGGGATTCGGTCGGCTACACCTTC. It yields the protein CASSLLGDSVGYTF. The V call is TRBV5-1, the J call TRBJ1-2; possibly TRBD1 for D (5 bases). Germline CDR1 is SGHRS and CDR2 is YFSETQ. This CDR3 spans 14 amino acids. The ends were cut back, 2 bases at V and 8 bases at J, with 16 bases in the middle.

V is TRBV28 and J is TRBJ1-1; D is perhaps TRBD1 (5 bases). Germline lookup yields CDR1 MDHEN and CDR2 SYDVKM. There are 14 residues in the CDR3. Deletions cut 5 bases from V and 1 base from J, with 11 bases between. CDR3: CASSPGGANTEAFF. For the CDR3, the DNA is TGTGCCAGCAGTCCGGGCGGGGCGAACACTGAAGCTTTCTTT.

This clone has just one count. The rearrangement links TRBV7-6 to TRBJ1-2, with a tentative D call TRBD1 (6 bases). Trimming took off 5 bases at V and 4 bases at J, with 11 bases between the two ends. The CDR3 loop spans 13 amino acids. Germline-derived CDR1 and CDR2 are SGHVS and FNYEAQ. The CDR3 sequence is CASSGGPLYGYTF. The CDR3 nucleotides read TGTGCCAGCAGCGGGGGGCCGCTCTATGGCTACACCTTC.

J is TRBJ1-1 and V is TRBV30; tentatively, D is TRBD1 (5 bases). Trimming pared 0 bases from V and 4 bases from J, leaving 12 bases between. Germline assignment: CDR1 GTSNPN and CDR2 SVGIG (reference sequence). The CDR3 has 14 residues. The CDR3 reads CAWSVRVWGTEAFF. As DNA, the CDR3 is TGTGCCTGGAGTGTCAGGGTTTGGGGCACTGAAGCTTTCTTT. The full variable domain, rest sourced from reference TRBV30 and TRBJ1-1, is SQTIHQWPATLVQPVGSPLSLECTVEGTSNPNLYWYRQAAGRGLQLLFYSVGIGQISSEVPQNLSASRPQDRQFILSSKKLLLSDSGFYLCAWSVRVWGTEAFFGQGTRLTVV.

A single count supports this clone. The chain carries TRBV6-6 and TRBJ2-7, with D perhaps matching TRBD2 (5 bases). The CDR3 consists of 15 residues. Germline lookup yields CDR1 MNHNY and CDR2 SVGAGI (reference sequence). Between the trimmed V and J ends, which lost 6 bases and 5 bases, there was a span of 20 bases. The CDR3 DNA reads TGTGCCAGCAGCCCAGAAAGAGAGGGCGGACACGAGCAGTACTTC. This codes for CASSPEREGGHEQYF.

This clone has only one observation. The gene calls are TRBV6-5 and TRBJ1-3; D remains ambiguous. Trimming pared 1 base from V and 4 bases from J, leaving 11 bases between. The CDR3 runs 15 residues. The germline V gene has CDR1 MNHEY and CDR2 SVGAGI. This chain's CDR3 is CASSYYGASGNTIYF. The CDR3 DNA sequence: TGTGCCAGCAGTTACTATGGTGCCTCAGGAAACACCATATATTTT.

The chain is built from TRBV6-5 and TRBJ1-1, with D hard to call. Germline-derived CDR1 and CDR2 are MNHEY and SVGAGI. V dropped 6 bases and J dropped 0 bases, with 5 bases sitting between them. The CDR3 runs to 12 residues. The CDR3 spells CASRGLNTEAFF. In DNA, the CDR3 is TGTGCCAGCAGGGGTCTGAACACTGAAGCTTTCTTT.

CDR3: CASSYSLAGGENEQFF. In DNA, the CDR3 is TGTGCCAGCAGTTACTCACTAGCGGGGGGTGAAAATGAGCAGTTCTTC. V is TRBV6-5 and J is TRBJ2-1; 12 bases line up with TRBD2. Trimming at V came to 0 bases and at J to 7 bases, leaving 4 bases not matched to a gene. Germline lookup yields CDR1 MNHEY and CDR2 SVGAGI. The CDR3 is made up of 16 amino acids.

The chain combines TRBV9 with TRBJ2-3, with D tentatively TRBD1 (6 bases). Germline CDR1 SGDLS, CDR2 YYNGEE. This CDR3 is built from 16 residues. V shed 2 bases and J shed 4 bases, with 17 bases lying between them. This CDR3 is CASSVGARGLADTQYF. CDR3 DNA: TGTGCCAGCAGCGTGGGGGCTAGGGGCCTCGCAGATACGCAGTATTTT.

The chain employs TRBV21-1 and TRBJ2-2; the D call TRBD2 from the table was never checked on the DNA. TRBV21-1 represents a pseudogene. CDR3 length: 20 residues. The chain's CDR3 is CASSERTSGGVARNTGELFF. In DNA, the CDR3 is TGTGCCAGCAGCGAGCGGACTAGCGGGGGGGTTGCGCGGAACACCGGGGAGCTGTTTTTT.

CDR3 nucleotide sequence: TGTGCCAGCAGTCTTACGAGGGGCCTCACAGATACGCAGTATTTT. Translating gives CASSLTRGLTDTQYF. This chain links TRBV6-5 with TRBJ2-3; D may match TRBD1 or TRBD2 (5 bases each). The CDR3 sequence is 15 residues long. With 5 bases removed from V and 2 bases from J, the gap between germline ends came to 14 bases. In germline, CDR1 is MNHEY, CDR2 SVGAGI.